This TCR beta chain was documented in a study of T cell responses to AZD1222 COVID-19 vaccine. Study results and limitations: The study found vaccine-associated CD4 TCRs spanning spike, dominant at 160-218 and 743-854. Possibly, clonal diversity was underestimated; donors were largely white British and included more females.

Method: immunoSEQ multiplex PCR; TCRdb's copy keeps in-frame clones and lacks some. The table shows about 50,000 clones, with 60% to 85% occurring only once. Comments on this clone: The antigen is undetermined. This sample includes further DNA sequences coding for the same CDR3.

This CDR3 spans 15 amino acids. CDR1 is SGDLS and CDR2 is YYNGEE in the germline V gene. Deletions cut 0 bases from V and 2 bases from J, with 9 bases between. The specimen comprised peripheral blood, sampled on day 0 of AZD1222 vaccination. The TCR comes from an adult in good health. The rearrangement joins TRBV9 to TRBJ1-5; no definite D call. CDR3 sequence: CASSVGGQGNQPQHF. The CDR3 DNA follows: TGTGCCAGCAGCGTAGGAGGTCAGGGCAATCAGCCCCAGCATTTT.